The 20 T cell receptor beta chains in this list originate from one sample, sequenced in a study of blood T cell repertoires in COVID-19. Sequenced by immunoSEQ multiplex PCR; TCRdb stores in-frame clones only, minus some. The table includes about 73,000 clones, 80% to 85% detected once. The sample was peripheral blood. These TCRs come from a human donor in a cohort sampled during active COVID-19.

Of note for this clone: Other DNA sequences within the sample encode an identical CDR3. The V and J genes are TRBV27 and TRBJ1-6; 9 bases align to TRBD1. Germline CDR1 and CDR2: MNHEY and SMNVEV (reference sequence). Trimming removed 5 bases from V and 7 bases from J; junction bases left unmatched: 3. The CDR3 spans 14 residues. The CDR3 protein is CASSPGTGNSPLHF. The CDR3 DNA follows: TGTGCCAGCAGTCCAGGGACAGGGAATTCACCCCTCCACTTT.

On this clone itself: The same CDR3 is also encoded by other DNA sequences in this sample. This chain connects TRBV3-1 (or the pseudogene TRBV3-2) to TRBJ1-3, with 7 bases matching TRBD1. Germline assignment: CDR1 LGHDT and CDR2 YNNKEL (reference sequence). This CDR3 is 17 amino acids long. Trimming removed 1 base from V and 1 base from J; junction bases left unmatched: 7. The CDR3 nucleotides are TGTGCCAGCAGCCAAGGAGGAGCAGGGGGTTCTGGAAACACCATATATTTT. Encoded protein: CASSQGGAGGSGNTIYF.

The chain carries TRBV7-2 and TRBJ1-5, with 9 bases fitting TRBD1. V trimming: 4 bases; J trimming: 0 bases; junction bases outside the gene matches: 4. The CDR3 runs 16 residues. Germline CDR1 reads SGHTA; CDR2 reads FQGNSA. CDR3 DNA sequence: TGTGCCAGCAGCTATGGGACAGGGAATAGCAATCAGCCCCAGCATTTT. Residues: CASSYGTGNSNQPQHF.

This chain joins TRBV9 and TRBJ1-3; D gene ambiguous. V was trimmed by 4 bases and J by 0 bases, leaving 11 bases between them. Germline values: CDR1 SGDLS, CDR2 YYNGEE. CDR3 size: 15 residues. CDR3 sequence reads: CASSPTGSSGNTIYF. Here the CDR3 DNA reads TGTGCCAGCAGCCCTACGGGGAGCTCTGGAAACACCATATATTTT.

The chain couples TRBV12-3 or TRBV12-4 to TRBJ1-1; TRBD1 matches at 8 bases. After removal of 6 bases from V and 4 bases from J, the junction contained 4 bases not matched to a gene. The CDR3 length is 13 residues. In DNA, the CDR3 is TGTGCCAGCAGGGACACAGGGGGCACTGAAGCTTTCTTT. This gives the protein CASRDTGGTEAFF.

V usage is TRBV7-6 and J usage is TRBJ2-2; the match to TRBD1 covers 8 bases. From germline, CDR1 is SGHVS and CDR2 FNYEAQ. Trimming cost V 5 bases and J 5 bases; bases outside gene matches: 10. The CDR3 is 16 residues long. The CDR3 reads CASSRSGQEVTGELFF. As DNA, the CDR3 is TGTGCCAGCAGCCGATCGGGACAGGAGGTTACCGGGGAGCTGTTTTTT.

Here the CDR3 reads CASSGTGSYGYTF. The DNA for the CDR3 is TGTGCCAGCAGCGGCACAGGGTCCTATGGCTACACCTTC. The chain carries TRBV7-2 and TRBJ1-2, with D maybe TRBD1 (6 bases). The CDR3 sequence is 13 residues long. Germline lookup yields CDR1 SGHTA and CDR2 FQGNSA. V dropped 5 bases and J dropped 4 bases, with 11 bases sitting between them.

The V gene is TRBV7-9, the J gene TRBJ2-2, with TRBD2 matching over 12 bases. Germline CDR1 and CDR2: SEHNR and FQNEAQ (reference sequence). CDR3 size: 18 residues. V lost 4 bases to trimming and J lost 1 base; unmatched junction nucleotides: 7. The CDR3 spells CASSSRLAGALNTGELFF. The CDR3 nucleotides read TGTGCCAGCAGCTCCAGACTAGCGGGGGCCTTGAACACCGGGGAGCTGTTTTTT.

This sequence joins TRBV18 and TRBJ1-1; 12 positions agree with TRBD1. V trimming: 3 bases; J trimming: 7 bases; junction bases outside the gene matches: 6. The CDR3 is 15 amino acids. Per the germline V gene, CDR1 is KGHSH and CDR2 is LQKENI. CDR3 DNA sequence: TGTGCCAGCTCACCTGGGACAGGGGGCCCGAATGAAGCTTTCTTT. This sequence encodes CASSPGTGGPNEAFF.

The V and J genes are TRBV2 and TRBJ1-2; TRBD1 agrees at 8 bases. Germline V gene data show CDR1 as SNHLY and CDR2 as FYNNEI. The V and J ends lost 11 bases and 3 bases, in that order; junction bases with no gene match: 17. CDR3 size: 16 residues. CDR3 in DNA: TGTGCCCAACAGACCCTTATTACAGGGGGGGACTATGGCTACACCTTC. This sequence encodes CAQQTLITGGDYGYTF.

The genes are TRBV6-5 and TRBJ2-7, with TRBD2 identical over 7 bases. CDR1 is MNHEY, CDR2 SVGAGI, per germline. The CDR3 sequence is 13 residues long. Germline trimming cut 6 bases from V and 4 bases from J; bases unmatched to any gene: 6. The DNA of the CDR3 is TGTGCCAGCAGAAGTTGGGGGGGGTACGAGCAGTACTTC. Its protein product is CASRSWGGYEQYF.

The V gene is TRBV4-1, the J gene TRBJ1-2; the match to TRBD1 covers 12 bases. V was clipped by 5 bases and J by 3 bases; unmatched bases: 7. The germline V gene encodes CDR1 MGHRA and CDR2 YSYEKL. CDR3 length: 16 amino acids. The CDR3 nucleotides are TGCGCCAGCAGCGCCGGGACAGGGGGCCCCGACTATGGCTACACCTTC. Amino acid sequence: CASSAGTGGPDYGYTF.

The J gene is TRBJ2-7, the V gene TRBV5-4; TRBD1 might be the D (5 bases). The germline V gene encodes CDR1 SGHNT and CDR2 YYREEE (reference sequence). Deletions cut 4 bases from V and 2 bases from J, with 13 bases between. The CDR3 runs to 14 residues. The CDR3 nucleotides read TGTGCCAGCAGCCTGCCAGGGCAACCCTACGAGCAGTACTTC. This gives the protein CASSLPGQPYEQYF.

This clone was recorded once. This chain links TRBV18 with TRBJ2-2, with a tentative D call TRBD1 (5 bases). The CDR3 sequence is 15 residues long. V lost 1 base and J lost 0, with 6 bases in between. Germline V lookup: CDR1 KGHSH, CDR2 LQKENI. CDR3 sequence reads: CASSPQGTNTGELFF. CDR3 nucleotides: TGTGCCAGCTCACCACAGGGGACGAACACCGGGGAGCTGTTTTTT.

This rearrangement joins TRBV5-5 to TRBJ2-2, with a weak D call TRBD1 (6 bases). V lost 3 bases to trimming and J lost 7 bases, with 16 bases between them. The CDR3 runs to 15 residues. Germline values: CDR1 SGHKS, CDR2 YYEKEE (reference sequence). CDR3 sequence (DNA): TGTGCCAGCAGCTACCGGTCAGGGGACATCGGGGAGCTGTTTTTT. As protein: CASSYRSGDIGELFF.

This sequence joins TRBV7-2 and TRBJ2-2; weak D call: TRBD2 (7 bases). Germline assignment: CDR1 SGHTA and CDR2 FQGNSA. This CDR3 region has 15 residues. Trimming removed 1 base from V and 5 bases from J, with 11 bases in between. CDR3 DNA: TGTGCCAGCAGCTTAGGGCGGGGGCCTACCGGGGAGCTGTTTTTT. It yields the protein CASSLGRGPTGELFF.

The chain recombines TRBV24-1 with TRBJ2-2; 7 nucleotides align to TRBD1. V trimming: 3 bases; J trimming: 4 bases; junction bases outside the gene matches: 4. This CDR3 spans 15 amino acids. In germline, CDR1 is KGHDR, CDR2 SFDVKD. The CDR3 loop reads CATSDPGTVTGELFF. Written as DNA, the CDR3 is TGTGCCACCAGTGATCCCGGGACAGTCACCGGGGAGCTGTTTTTT.

This chain uses TRBV5-4 with TRBJ1-4; 11 bases map to TRBD1. After removal of 4 bases from V and 8 bases from J, the junction contained 4 bases not matched to a gene. The CDR3 length is 14 residues. Germline V gives CDR1 SGHNT, CDR2 YYREEE (reference sequence). The chain's CDR3 is CASSRGQGEEKLFF. DNA of the CDR3: TGTGCCAGCAGCCGGGGACAGGGGGAGGAAAAACTGTTTTTT.

Comment on this clone: At one of its ends the junction is not consistent with the germline gene, which may arise from a read error. This sequence joins TRBV6-1 and TRBJ2-7; D tentatively reads TRBD1 or TRBD2 (6 bases each). The germline gives CDR1 MNHNS, CDR2 SASEGT. The CDR3 contains 14 residues. The CDR3 sequence: CASREGTRRDEQYF. In DNA form, the CDR3 reads TGTGCCAGCAGGGAAGGGACACGGAGGGACGAGCAGTACTTC.

This chain uses TRBV4-2 with TRBJ1-6, with 11 bases that match TRBD1. Per germline, CDR1 LGHNA and CDR2 YNFKEQ. Trimming removed 4 bases from V and 6 bases from J; junction bases left unmatched: 2. The CDR3 totals 15 residues. The CDR3 loop is CASSLGTGGNSPLHF. The CDR3 DNA reads TGTGCCAGCAGCCTGGGGACAGGGGGTAATTCACCCCTCCACTTT.